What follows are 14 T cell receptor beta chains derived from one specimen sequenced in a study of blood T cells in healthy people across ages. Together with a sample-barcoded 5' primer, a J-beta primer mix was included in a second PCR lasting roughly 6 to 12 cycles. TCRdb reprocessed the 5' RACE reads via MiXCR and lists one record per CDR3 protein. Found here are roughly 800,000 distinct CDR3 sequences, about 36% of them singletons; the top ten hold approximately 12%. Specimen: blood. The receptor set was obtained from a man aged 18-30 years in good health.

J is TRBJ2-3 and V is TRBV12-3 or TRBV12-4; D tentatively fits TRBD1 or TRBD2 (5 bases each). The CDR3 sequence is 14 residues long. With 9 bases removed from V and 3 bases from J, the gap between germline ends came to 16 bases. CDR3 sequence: CASRTGPPTDTQYF. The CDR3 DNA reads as TGTGCCAGTAGGACGGGACCGCCGACAGATACGCAGTATTTT.

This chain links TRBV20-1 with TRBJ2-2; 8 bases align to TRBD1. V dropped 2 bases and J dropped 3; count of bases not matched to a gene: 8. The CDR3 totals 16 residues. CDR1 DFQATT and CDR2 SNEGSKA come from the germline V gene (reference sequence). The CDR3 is CSARKPGQVDTGELFF. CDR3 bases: TGCAGTGCTAGAAAACCGGGACAGGTTGACACCGGGGAGCTGTTTTTT.

CDR3 sequence (DNA): TGTGCCAGCAGCCCTGATGGGGTACCAAACCTATTCTACGAGCAGTACTTC. Translated, it gives CASSPDGVPNLFYEQYF. The chain is built from TRBV7-2 and TRBJ2-5; D ambiguous. Judging by the DNA end, TRBJ2-7 fits better; the J call may be wrong. Germline loops: CDR1 SGHTA, CDR2 FQGNSA. The CDR3 contains 17 residues.

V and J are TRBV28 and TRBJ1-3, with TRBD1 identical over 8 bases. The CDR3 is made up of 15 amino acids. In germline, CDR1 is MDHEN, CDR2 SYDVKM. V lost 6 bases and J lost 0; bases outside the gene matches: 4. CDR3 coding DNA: TGTGCCAGCAGAACAGGGGGTATCTCTGGAAACACCATATATTTT. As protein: CASRTGGISGNTIYF.

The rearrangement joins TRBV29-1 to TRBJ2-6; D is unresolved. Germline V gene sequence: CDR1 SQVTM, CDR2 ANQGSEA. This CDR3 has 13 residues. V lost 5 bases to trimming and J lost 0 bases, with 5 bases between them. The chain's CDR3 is CSVFTSGANVLTF. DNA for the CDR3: TGCAGCGTTTTTACCTCTGGGGCCAACGTCCTGACTTTC.

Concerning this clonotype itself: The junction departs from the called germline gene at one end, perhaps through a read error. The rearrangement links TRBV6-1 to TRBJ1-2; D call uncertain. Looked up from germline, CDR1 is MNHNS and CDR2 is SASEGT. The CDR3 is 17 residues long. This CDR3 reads CASSQTHNSEINDGYTF. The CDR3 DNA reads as TGTGCCAGCAGCCAAACCCACAACAGCGAAATTAACGATGGCTACACCTTC.

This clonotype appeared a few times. The CDR3 loop is CASSLANQGLLFF. The DNA for the CDR3 is TGTGCCAGCAGTCTGGCTAACCAGGGGTTACTGTTTTTT. The chain recombines TRBV28 with TRBJ1-4; maybe TRBD1 (6 bases). Trimming stripped 5 bases from V and 13 bases from J, with 17 bases between. Germline CDR1 reads MDHEN; CDR2 reads SYDVKM. The CDR3 is 13 residues long. Using reference TRBV28 and TRBJ1-4 for the parts outside the CDR3, the full variable domain is DVKVTQSSRYLVKRTGEKVFLECVQDMDHENMFWYRQDPGLGLRLIYFSYDVKMKEKGDIPEGYSVSREKKERFSLILESASTNQTSMYLCASSLANQGLLFFGSGTQLSVL.

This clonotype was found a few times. The CDR3 region is CSASPKGPGRYTEAFF. CDR3 in DNA: TGCAGTGCTAGCCCGAAGGGGCCGGGGCGTTACACTGAAGCTTTCTTT. The V call is TRBV20-1, the J call TRBJ1-1; the D gene is possibly TRBD1 (5 bases). Germline V gives CDR1 DFQATT, CDR2 SNEGSKA (reference sequence). Deletions cut 3 bases from V and 3 bases from J, with 20 bases between. The CDR3 totals 16 residues.

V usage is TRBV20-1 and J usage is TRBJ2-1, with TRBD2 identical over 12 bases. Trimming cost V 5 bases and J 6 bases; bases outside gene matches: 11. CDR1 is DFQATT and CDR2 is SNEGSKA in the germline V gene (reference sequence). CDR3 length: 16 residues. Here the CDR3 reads CSAQVLAGGAINEQFF. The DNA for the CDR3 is TGCAGTGCTCAAGTCCTAGCGGGAGGGGCCATCAATGAGCAGTTCTTC.

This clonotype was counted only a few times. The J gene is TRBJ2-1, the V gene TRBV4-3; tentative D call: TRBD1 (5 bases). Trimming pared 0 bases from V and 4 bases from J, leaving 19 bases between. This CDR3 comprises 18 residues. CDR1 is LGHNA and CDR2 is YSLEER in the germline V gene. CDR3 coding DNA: TGCGCCAGCAGCCAAGATTCGGTAGGGGCAGGCGCTTACAATGAGCAGTTCTTC. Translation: CASSQDSVGAGAYNEQFF.

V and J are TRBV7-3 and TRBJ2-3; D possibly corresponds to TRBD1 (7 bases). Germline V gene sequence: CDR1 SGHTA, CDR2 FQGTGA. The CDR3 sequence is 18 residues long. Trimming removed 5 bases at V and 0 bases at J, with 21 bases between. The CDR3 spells CASSLRGVGNPSTDTQYF. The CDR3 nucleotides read TGTGCCAGCAGCCTCAGGGGGGTCGGGAATCCTAGCACAGATACGCAGTATTTT.

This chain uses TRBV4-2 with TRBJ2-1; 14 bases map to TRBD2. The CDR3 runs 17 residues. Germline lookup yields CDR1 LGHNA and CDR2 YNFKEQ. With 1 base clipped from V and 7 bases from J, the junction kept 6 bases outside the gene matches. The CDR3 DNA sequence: TGTGCCAGCAGCCAAGTCCAGACTAGCGGGGGGGCTAATGAGCAGTTCTTC. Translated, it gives CASSQVQTSGGANEQFF.

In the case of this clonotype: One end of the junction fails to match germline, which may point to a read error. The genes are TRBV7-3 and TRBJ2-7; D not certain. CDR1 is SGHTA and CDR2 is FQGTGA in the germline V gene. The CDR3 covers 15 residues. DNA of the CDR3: TGTGGCAGCAGCCCGGGCCCCGCGAAAAACAATGAGCAGTACTTC. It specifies CGSSPGPAKNNEQYF. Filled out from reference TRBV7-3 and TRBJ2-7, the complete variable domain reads GAGVSQTPSNKVTEKGKYVELRCDPISGHTALYWYRQSLGQGPEFLIYFQGTGAADDSGLPNDRFFAVRPEGSVSTLKIQRTERGDSAVYLCGSSPGPAKNNEQYFGPGTRLTVT.

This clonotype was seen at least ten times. CDR3 amino acids: CASSLRAGGTEAFF. The CDR3 nucleotides read TGTGCCAGCAGTTTAAGGGCAGGGGGCACTGAAGCTTTCTTT. The chain couples TRBV12-3 or TRBV12-4 to TRBJ1-1, with 7 bases identical to TRBD1. V dropped 2 bases and J dropped 4; count of bases not matched to a gene: 4. The CDR3 runs 14 residues.